The clone carrying this T cell receptor beta chain was found a few times. Its antigen is not known. The data were taken from a study of regulatory T cells in long-lasting Graves disease. The wider study: Newly diagnosed Graves' patients had under 3 months of antithyroid drugs. Study conclusions and caveats: The study found persistent patients shared more public clonotypes (over 2,500) than new patients (over 850).

In building TCR beta libraries, iRepertoire HTBI primers were used together with Arm-PCR of CDR3 regions. TCRdb redid the calling of the multiplex PCR reads with MiXCR, one entry per CDR3 protein. The data contain under 450,000 distinct CDR3 sequences, about a sixth of them seen just once; the ten biggest clones take up 20% to 25%. Time point reported: newly diagnosed GD, antithyroid drugs for less than 3 months. PBMC RNA served as the TCR library source. This same sample was also taken into another study, of T cells in Graves' hyperthyroidism and ophthalmopathy. From that report: Initially, a first-round RT-PCR of the TCR CDR3 employed the HTBI primer set.

The sequenced sample was peripheral blood mononuclear cells (PBMCs), obtained at new diagnosis, from a patient treated with antithyroid drugs. The TCR originated in a woman in her late teens or twenties with Graves disease.

Here the CDR3 DNA reads TGTGCCATCAGTGTAGCAGGTTTGAATCAGCCCCAGCATTTT. It is translated as CAISVAGLNQPQHF. V gene TRBV10-3 combines with J gene TRBJ1-5; no definite D call. CDR3 size: 14 residues. CDR1 and CDR2 from the germline V gene are ENHRY and SYGVKD. Trimming took off 4 bases at V and 4 bases at J, with 11 bases between the two ends.